This TCR beta chain is drawn from a study of cytomegalovirus exposure and HLA in healthy donors. The study's findings and limits: Most of the TCR beta V segments (in an earlier analysis) were productive either about 87% or about 30% of the time.

On this clone: As yet, its antigen is unknown.

Germline V gene sequence: CDR1 MNHEY, CDR2 SVGAGI. This CDR3 is built from 15 residues. Trimming at V came to 0 bases and at J to 3 bases, leaving 1 base not matched to a gene. 13 Jbeta primers and 60 Vbeta primers were used for the PCR. This table comes from immunoSEQ multiplex PCR, and its TCRdb copy is limited to in-frame clones, with some not included. The top ten clones hold 2.6% of a sample with about 200,000 clones, approximately 70% of them seen once. This chain connects TRBV6-5 to TRBJ1-1; TRBD1 matches at 10 bases. The specimen was PBMCs. This TCR came from a man in his forties or fifties in good health and CMV-seropositive. CDR3 sequence reads: CASSYSGTGDTEAFF. CDR3 bases: TGTGCCAGCAGTTACTCCGGGACAGGGGACACTGAAGCTTTCTTT.